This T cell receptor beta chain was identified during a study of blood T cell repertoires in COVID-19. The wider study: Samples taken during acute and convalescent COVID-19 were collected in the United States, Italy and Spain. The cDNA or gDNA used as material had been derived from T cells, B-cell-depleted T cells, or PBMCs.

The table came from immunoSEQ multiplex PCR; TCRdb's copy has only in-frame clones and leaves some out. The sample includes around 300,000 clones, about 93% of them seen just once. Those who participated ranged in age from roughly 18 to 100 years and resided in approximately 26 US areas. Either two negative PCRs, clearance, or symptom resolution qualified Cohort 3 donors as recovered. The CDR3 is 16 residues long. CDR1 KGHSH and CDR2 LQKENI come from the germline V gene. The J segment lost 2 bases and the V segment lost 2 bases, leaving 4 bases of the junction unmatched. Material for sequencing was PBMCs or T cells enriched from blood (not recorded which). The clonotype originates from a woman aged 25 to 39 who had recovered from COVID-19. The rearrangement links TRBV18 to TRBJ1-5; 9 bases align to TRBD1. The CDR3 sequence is CASSPGGQGGNQPQHF. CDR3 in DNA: TGTGCCAGCTCACCAGGGGGACAGGGCGGCAATCAGCCCCAGCATTTT.